This T cell receptor (beta chain) was identified in a study of T-cell memory formation after mild COVID-19. There are 15 residues in the CDR3. Germline values: CDR1 SGHAT, CDR2 FQNNGV. V lost 1 base, J lost 0 bases, and 10 bases lay in between. Sample barcodes and UMIs were carried by the TCR alpha and TCR beta cDNA libraries that 5'RACE generated with constant-segment primers. TCRdb ran MiXCR on the 5' RACE reads and lists one entry per CDR3 protein. This table holds roughly 200,000 distinct CDR3 sequences, roughly 16% found once. The sequenced material came from PBMCs or a T cell subset sorted from them (not recorded which). The sequence derives from an adult woman who had mild COVID-19 (a few samples of this study predate the infection). Cell type and time point are not known. The chain recombines TRBV11-2 with TRBJ2-7; D possibly corresponds to TRBD1 (6 bases). The CDR3 reads CASSLAGHGSYEQYF. For the CDR3, the DNA is TGTGCCAGCAGCTTAGCGGGACACGGCTCCTACGAGCAGTACTTC.